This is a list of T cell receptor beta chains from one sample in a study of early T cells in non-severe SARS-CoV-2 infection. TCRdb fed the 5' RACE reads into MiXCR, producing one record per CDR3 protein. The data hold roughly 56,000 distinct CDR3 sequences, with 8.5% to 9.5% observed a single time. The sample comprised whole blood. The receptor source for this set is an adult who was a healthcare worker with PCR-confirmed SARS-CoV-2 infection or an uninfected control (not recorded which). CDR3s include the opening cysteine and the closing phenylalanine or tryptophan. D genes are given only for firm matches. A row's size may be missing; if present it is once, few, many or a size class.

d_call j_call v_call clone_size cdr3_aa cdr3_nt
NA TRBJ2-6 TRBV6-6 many CASSPVDSGANVLTF TGTGCCAGCAGTCCTGTGGACTCCGGGGCCAACGTCCTGACTTTC
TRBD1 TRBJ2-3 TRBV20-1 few CSASGTGVLTDTQYF TGCAGTGCTAGTGGAACAGGGGTTTTGACAGATACGCAGTATTTT
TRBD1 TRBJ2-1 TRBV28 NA CASGQGAGEQFF TGTGCCAGCGGGCAGGGGGCTGGCGAGCAGTTCTTC
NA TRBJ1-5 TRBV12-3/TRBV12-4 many CASSLMGQPQHF TGTGCCAGCAGTTTAATGGGCCAGCCCCAGCATTTT
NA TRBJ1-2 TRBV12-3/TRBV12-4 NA CASSLGSGHGYTF TGTGCCAGCAGTTTAGGCTCAGGGCATGGCTACACCTTC
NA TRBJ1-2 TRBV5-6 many CASSLRQNYGYTF TGTGCCAGCAGCTTACGACAGAACTATGGCTACACCTTC
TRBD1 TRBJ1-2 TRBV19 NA CASRPGGLAGINYGYTF TGTGCCAGTCGACCAGGGGGCCTTGCCGGAATAAACTATGGCTACACCTTC
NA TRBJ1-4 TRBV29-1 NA CSVGSPGPRNEKLFF TGCAGCGTGGGGTCCCCGGGGCCGAGGAATGAAAAACTGTTTTTT
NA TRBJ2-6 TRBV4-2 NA CASSQDAGPKSGANVLTF TGTGCCAGCAGCCAAGACGCAGGACCCAAATCTGGGGCCAACGTCCTGACTTTC
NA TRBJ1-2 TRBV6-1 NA CASSEEKAGNYGYTF TGTGCCAGCAGTGAAGAAAAAGCAGGGAACTATGGCTACACCTTC
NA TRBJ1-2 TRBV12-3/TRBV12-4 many CASSFKDNYGYTF TGTGCCAGCAGTTTTAAGGATAACTATGGCTACACCTTC
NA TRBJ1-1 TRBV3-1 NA CASSSGVQNRNTEAFF TGTGCCAGCAGCTCAGGTGTCCAGAATAGGAACACTGAAGCTTTCTTT
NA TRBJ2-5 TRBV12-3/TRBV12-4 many CASSYQETQYF TGTGCCAGCAGTTATCAAGAGACCCAGTACTTC
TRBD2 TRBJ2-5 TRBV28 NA CASSLHWQRGGGETQYF TGTGCCAGCAGTTTACACTGGCAACGGGGGGGTGGAGAGACCCAGTACTTC
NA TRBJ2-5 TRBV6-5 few CASSYSPGVDQETQYF TGTGCCAGCAGTTACTCCCCAGGCGTCGACCAAGAGACCCAGTACTTC
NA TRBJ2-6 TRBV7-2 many CASSLPFSGANVLTF TGTGCCAGCAGCTTACCGTTCTCTGGGGCCAACGTCCTGACTTTC
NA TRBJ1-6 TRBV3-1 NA CASSPSEGANSPLHF TGTGCCAGCAGTCCCTCCGAGGGAGCTAATTCACCCCTCCACTTT
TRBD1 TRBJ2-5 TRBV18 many CASSPYPGQGLQETQYF TGTGCCAGCTCACCGTATCCTGGACAGGGCCTTCAAGAGACCCAGTACTTC
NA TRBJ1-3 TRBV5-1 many CASLPDSGNTIYF TGCGCCAGCCTGCCTGACTCGGGAAACACCATATATTTT
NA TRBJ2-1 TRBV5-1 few CASSLGTASYNEQFF TGCGCCAGCAGCTTAGGCACAGCGAGCTACAATGAGCAGTTCTTC
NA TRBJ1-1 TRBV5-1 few CASSSVGQGNTEAFF TGCGCCAGCAGCTCCGTTGGACAAGGGAACACTGAAGCTTTCTTT
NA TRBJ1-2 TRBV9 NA CASSGGKGNYGYTF TGTGCCAGCAGCGGGGGGAAGGGGAACTATGGCTACACCTTC
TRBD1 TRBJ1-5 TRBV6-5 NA CASSRTGRPPQHF TGTGCCAGCAGTCGGACAGGGAGACCGCCCCAGCATTTT
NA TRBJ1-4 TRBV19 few CASRIPTGAGEKLFF TGTGCCAGTAGGATACCTACGGGTGCGGGTGAAAAACTGTTTTTT
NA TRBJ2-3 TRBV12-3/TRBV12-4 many CASSSEVRTTTDTQYF TGTGCCAGCAGTTCGGAAGTCCGGACAACCACAGATACGCAGTATTTT
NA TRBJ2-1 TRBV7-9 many CASSPGGGAEQFF TGTGCCAGCAGCCCAGGGGGGGGCGCTGAGCAGTTCTTC
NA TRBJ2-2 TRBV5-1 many CASSLDRTGELFF TGCGCCAGCAGCTTGGACAGAACCGGGGAGCTGTTTTTT
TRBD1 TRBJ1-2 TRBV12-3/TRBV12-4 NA CASSRGQISGYTF TGTGCCAGCAGCAGGGGACAGATAAGTGGCTACACCTTC
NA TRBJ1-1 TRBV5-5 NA CASSLLGENTEAFF TGTGCCAGCAGCTTGTTAGGGGAGAACACTGAAGCTTTCTTT
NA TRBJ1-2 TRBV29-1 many CSVGLGDGYTF TGCAGCGTTGGCCTGGGGGATGGCTACACCTTC
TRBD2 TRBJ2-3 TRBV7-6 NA CASSPRLAGGPSTDTQYF TGTGCCAGCAGCCCCAGACTAGCGGGGGGACCGAGCACAGATACGCAGTATTTT
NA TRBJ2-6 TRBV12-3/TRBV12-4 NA CASSFLEAPSGANVLTF TGTGCCAGCAGTTTTCTGGAGGCCCCCTCTGGGGCCAACGTCCTGACTTTC
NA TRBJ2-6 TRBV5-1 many CASSLAGAGANVLTF TGCGCCAGCAGCTTGGCCGGGGCTGGGGCCAACGTCCTGACTTTC
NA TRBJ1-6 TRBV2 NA CASSPESSYNSPLHF TGTGCCAGCAGTCCTGAGAGCTCCTATAATTCACCCCTCCACTTT
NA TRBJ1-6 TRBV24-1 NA CATSDLQDSPLHF TGTGCCACCAGTGATTTGCAGGATTCACCCCTCCACTTT
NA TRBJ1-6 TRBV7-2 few CASSFYTLTGAPLHF TGTGCCAGCAGCTTCTACACGTTAACAGGCGCACCCCTCCACTTT
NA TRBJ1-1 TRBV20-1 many CSASDLNTEAFF TGCAGTGCTAGTGATTTGAACACTGAAGCTTTCTTT
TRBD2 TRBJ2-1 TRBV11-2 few CASSLASGGVWFF TGTGCCAGCAGCTTAGCTAGCGGGGGTGTTTGGTTCTTC
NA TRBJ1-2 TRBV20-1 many CSATQDRRSAYGYTF TGCAGTGCTACCCAAGACAGGCGGTCTGCCTATGGCTACACCTTC
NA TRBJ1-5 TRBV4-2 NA CASSQDKSNQPQHF TGTGCCAGCAGCCAAGATAAAAGTAATCAGCCCCAGCATTTT
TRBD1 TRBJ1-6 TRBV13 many CASSPRGGSLHF TGTGCCAGCAGCCCCAGGGGGGGCTCCCTCCACTTT
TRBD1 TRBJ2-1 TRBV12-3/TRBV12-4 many CASKDNRDREIEQFF TGTGCCAGCAAGGATAACCGGGACAGGGAGATTGAGCAGTTCTTC
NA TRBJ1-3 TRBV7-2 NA CASSGSGGNTIYF TGTGCCAGCAGCGGGAGTGGCGGGAACACCATATATTTT
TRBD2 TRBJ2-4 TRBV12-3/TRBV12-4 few CASSPIAGGPGIQYF TGTGCCAGCAGCCCGATAGCGGGGGGGCCCGGCATTCAGTACTTC
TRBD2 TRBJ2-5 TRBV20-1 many CSASGGLAGNQETQYF TGCAGTGCTAGTGGGGGACTAGCGGGTAATCAAGAGACCCAGTACTTC
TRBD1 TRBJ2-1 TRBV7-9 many CASSLTTGAYNEQFF TGTGCCAGCAGCCTAACGACAGGGGCCTACAATGAGCAGTTCTTC
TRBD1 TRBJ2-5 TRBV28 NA CASGTGGWETQYF TGTGCCAGCGGCACAGGGGGCTGGGAGACCCAGTACTTC
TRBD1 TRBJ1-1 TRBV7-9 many CASKDRGAEAFF TGTGCCAGCAAGGACAGGGGTGCTGAAGCTTTCTTT
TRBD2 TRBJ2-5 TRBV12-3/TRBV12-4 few CASSAAVGGGAQETQYF TGTGCCAGCAGTGCGGCCGTGGGCGGGGGGGCACAAGAGACCCAGTACTTC
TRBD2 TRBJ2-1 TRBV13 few CASKQGAAGGLYEQFF TGTGCCAGCAAACAGGGTGCAGCGGGGGGCCTCTATGAGCAGTTCTTC
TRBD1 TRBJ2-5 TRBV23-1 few CASSPTGGETQYF TGCGCCAGCAGTCCGACAGGGGGAGAGACCCAGTACTTC
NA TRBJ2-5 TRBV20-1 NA CSAQLAGKSYIETQYF TGCAGTGCCCAGTTGGCAGGGAAGTCCTACATCGAGACCCAGTACTTC
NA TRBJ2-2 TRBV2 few CASSEANTGELFF TGTGCCAGCAGTGAAGCGAACACCGGGGAGCTGTTTTTT
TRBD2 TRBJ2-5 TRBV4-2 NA CASSREGLAGGQETQYF TGTGCCAGCAGCCGGGAGGGACTAGCGGGGGGCCAAGAGACCCAGTACTTC
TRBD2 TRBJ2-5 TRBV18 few CASSPPGREETQYF TGTGCCAGCTCACCACCGGGGAGGGAAGAGACCCAGTACTTC
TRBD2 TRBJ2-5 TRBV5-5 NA CASSLRTSGGETQYF TGTGCCAGCAGCTTGAGGACTAGCGGGGGAGAGACCCAGTACTTC
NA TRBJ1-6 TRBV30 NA CAWSALLGSSSPLHF TGTGCCTGGAGTGCGCTATTAGGGAGTAGCTCACCCCTCCACTTT
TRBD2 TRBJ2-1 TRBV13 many CASSPLLAGDYNEQFF TGTGCCAGCAGCCCCCTGCTAGCGGGAGACTACAATGAGCAGTTCTTC
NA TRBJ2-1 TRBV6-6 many CASSYGDEQFF TGTGCCAGCAGTTACGGGGATGAGCAGTTCTTC
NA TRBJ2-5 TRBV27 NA CASSGVSEGTQYF TGTGCCAGCAGTGGGGTTTCGGAAGGGACCCAGTACTTC